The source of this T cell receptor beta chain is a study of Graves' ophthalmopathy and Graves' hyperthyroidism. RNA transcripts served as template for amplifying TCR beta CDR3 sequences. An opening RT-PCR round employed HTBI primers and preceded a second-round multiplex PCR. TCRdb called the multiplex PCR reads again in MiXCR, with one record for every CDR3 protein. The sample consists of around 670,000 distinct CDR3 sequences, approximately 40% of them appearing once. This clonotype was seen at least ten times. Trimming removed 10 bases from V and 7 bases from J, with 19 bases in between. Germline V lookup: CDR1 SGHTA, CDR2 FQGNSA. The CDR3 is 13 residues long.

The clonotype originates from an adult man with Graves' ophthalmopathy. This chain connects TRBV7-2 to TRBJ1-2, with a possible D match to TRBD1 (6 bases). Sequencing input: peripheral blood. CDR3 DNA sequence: TGTGCCACCATAAGGAGGGGGGCGCGTGGCTACACCTTC. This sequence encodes CATIRRGARGYTF.